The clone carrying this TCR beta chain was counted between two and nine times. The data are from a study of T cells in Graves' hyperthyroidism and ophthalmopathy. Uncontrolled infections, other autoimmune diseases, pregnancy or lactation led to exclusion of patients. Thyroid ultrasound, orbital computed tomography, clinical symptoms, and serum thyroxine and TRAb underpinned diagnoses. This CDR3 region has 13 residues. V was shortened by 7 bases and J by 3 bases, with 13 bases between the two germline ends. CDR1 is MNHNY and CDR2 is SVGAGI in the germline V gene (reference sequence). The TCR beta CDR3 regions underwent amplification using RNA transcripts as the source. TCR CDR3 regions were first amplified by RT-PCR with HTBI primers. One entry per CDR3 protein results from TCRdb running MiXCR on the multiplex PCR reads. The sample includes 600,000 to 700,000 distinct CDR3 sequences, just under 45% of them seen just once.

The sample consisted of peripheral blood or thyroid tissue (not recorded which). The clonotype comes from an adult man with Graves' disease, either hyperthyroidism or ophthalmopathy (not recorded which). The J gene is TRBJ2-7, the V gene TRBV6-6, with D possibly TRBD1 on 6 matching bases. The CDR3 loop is CASNNRQDYEQYF. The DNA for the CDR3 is TGTGCCAGCAATAATCGACAGGACTACGAGCAGTACTTC.